These 4 T cell receptor beta chains were sequenced from one sample in a study of graft-versus-host responses after intestinal transplantation. These receptors have no known antigen. The data were produced by immunoSEQ multiplex PCR, yet TCRdb's version contains in-frame clones alone and is incomplete. The data contain about 100,000 clones, roughly 87% of them singletons. The sample here was unstimulated CD4+ T cells sorted from spleen or lymph node cells, taken before transplant. These receptor sequences come from a human donor who was the organ donor for an intestinal transplant.

This chain uses TRBV7-6 with TRBJ2-3; the D gene is possibly TRBD1 (5 bases). The V and J ends lost 1 base and 1 base respectively, with 15 bases between them. This CDR3 comprises 17 residues. Germline CDR1 is SGHVS and CDR2 is FNYEAQ. The CDR3 coding sequence is TGTGCCAGCAGCTTAGACCAGGGTGCACCAGGCACAGATACGCAGTATTTT. Translation gives CASSLDQGAPGTDTQYF.

This clone was seen just once. The chain employs TRBV6-1 and TRBJ2-7, with a possible D match to TRBD1 (6 bases). The V gene's germline CDR1 is MNHNS and CDR2 SASEGT. Trimming removed 3 bases at V and 6 bases at J, with 15 bases between. The CDR3 is made up of 14 amino acids. DNA of the CDR3: TGTGCCAGCAGTGACCCGGTACAGGGTGGCGAGCAGTACTTC. Translated: CASSDPVQGGEQYF.

This clone was seen a handful of times. The chain uses TRBV28 and TRBJ1-3, with 7 nucleotides matching TRBD1. CDR3 length: 17 residues. With V trimmed by 8 bases and J by 1 base, 14 bases remained unmatched. In germline, CDR1 is MDHEN, CDR2 SYDVKM. For the CDR3, the DNA is TGTGCCAGCTATCATTTCGACAGGGCAAATTCTGGAAACACCATATATTTT. As protein: CASYHFDRANSGNTIYF. The whole variable domain, remainder taken from reference TRBV28 and TRBJ1-3, is DVKVTQSSRYLVKRTGEKVFLECVQDMDHENMFWYRQDPGLGLRLIYFSYDVKMKEKGDIPEGYSVSREKKERFSLILESASTNQTSMYLCASYHFDRANSGNTIYFGEGSWLTVV.

The genes are TRBV5-1 and TRBJ2-7; 11 bases align to TRBD1. This CDR3 spans 16 amino acids. V was pared by 0 bases and J by 1 base, with 3 bases of the junction left unmatched. Per germline, CDR1 SGHRS and CDR2 YFSETQ. The CDR3 reads CASSLGTGGRSYEQYF. The CDR3 nucleotides are TGCGCCAGCAGCTTGGGGACAGGGGGCAGGTCCTACGAGCAGTACTTC.